A selection of T cell receptor beta chains follows, all from one sample in a study of cytomegalovirus exposure and HLA in healthy donors. TCRdb keeps only in-frame clones here, not all; method: immunoSEQ multiplex PCR. The data show 140,000 to 150,000 clones, around 84% seen once. The sample was PBMCs. The receptors were sampled from a boy younger than 10 in good health and CMV-seronegative. Each CDR3 is given with its conserved first and last residue. D genes are given only for firm matches. Size is stated for part of the rows, as once, few or many counts, or as a class when the clone is expanded.

TRBV7-3	-	-	TRBJ1-1	TGTGCCAGCAGCCCCGCGTCCGCGCCGAGGGCTGAAGCTTTCTTT	CASSPASAPRAEAFF
TRBV27	-	-	TRBJ1-2	TGTGCCAGCAGGGGACTGAGCATGTATGGCTACACCTTC	CASRGLSMYGYTF
TRBV29-1	TRBD1	-	TRBJ2-1	TGCAGCGTTGAGAGGACAGGGGGTACATGGAGCTCCTACAATGAGCAGTTCTTC	CSVERTGGTWSSYNEQFF
TRBV4-1	-	-	TRBJ1-1	TGCGCCAGCAGCCCTCCGGGTGGGAACACTGAAGCTTTCTTT	CASSPPGGNTEAFF
TRBV12-5	-	-	TRBJ2-6	TGTGCTAGTGGTTCATCTGGGGCCAACGTCCTGACTTTC	CASGSSGANVLTF
TRBV19	TRBD2	-	TRBJ2-3	TGTGCCAGTAGTATTCTAGCGGGAGAGGCATCTACGCAGTATTTT	CASSILAGEASTQYF
TRBV7-9	-	-	TRBJ2-7	TGTGCCAGCAGCTTAGCGTCCAAAGGGGAACTCGAGCAGTACTTC	CASSLASKGELEQYF
TRBV5-1	TRBD2	-	TRBJ2-1	TGCGCCAGCAGCTCTATGACAGCGGGGGGAATTGATGAGCAGTTCTTC	CASSSMTAGGIDEQFF
TRBV27	-	-	TRBJ1-2	TGTGCCAGCAGTTTAACGGGGGGCCTCAGCGTAACCTTC	CASSLTGGLSVTF
TRBV11-1	TRBD2	few	TRBJ2-7	TGTGCCAGCAGCCCCCAGACTAGCGGGACGCCCACACAGCAGTACTTC	CASSPQTSGTPTQQYF
TRBV2	-	-	TRBJ2-2	TGTGCCAGCATTGTAGATAACACCGGGGAGCTGTTTTTT	CASIVDNTGELFF
TRBV6-5	-	once	TRBJ1-6	TGTGCCGCTTCACAGGGTGAGCATTCACCCCTCCACTTT	CAASQGEHSPLHF
TRBV20-1	-	-	TRBJ1-1	TGCAGTGCTATTCACCTATTTGAAGCTTTCTTT	CSAIHLFEAFF
TRBV27	TRBD2	-	TRBJ2-1	TGTGCCAGCAGTTTGCGGGAGTGGGGCAATGAGCAGTTCTTC	CASSLREWGNEQFF
TRBV27	-	-	TRBJ2-7	TGTGCCAGCAGTTTATCTTCTGTTCGGATCGGGCTAGCCCACGAGCAGTACTTC	CASSLSSVRIGLAHEQYF
TRBV12-5	-	-	TRBJ1-5	TGTGCTAGTGGTTTGGAGCGGAGCAATCAGCCCCAGCATTTT	CASGLERSNQPQHF
TRBV5-6	-	-	TRBJ2-2	TGTGCCAGCAGCTTCCCTCTACGGGAGCTGTTTTTT	CASSFPLRELFF
TRBV7-9	TRBD1	once	TRBJ1-1	TGTGCCAGCAGCTCGACAGGGTACAACACTGAAGCTTTCTTT	CASSSTGYNTEAFF
TRBV18	TRBD1	-	TRBJ1-5	TGTGCCAGCTCCAAGGGGACAGTGGATCAGCCCCAGCATTTT	CASSKGTVDQPQHF
TRBV5-5	TRBD2	-	TRBJ2-3	TGTGCCAGCAGCTTGTTCGGCGGGGGGGCCGGCACAGATACGCAGTATTTT	CASSLFGGGAGTDTQYF
TRBV28	TRBD1	-	TRBJ1-5	TGTGCCAGCAGTCACTACAGGGGCCGCAATCAGCCCCAGCATTTT	CASSHYRGRNQPQHF
TRBV11-3	-	-	TRBJ1-6	TGTGCCAGCAGCTTCTCGCGGGAACGATCACCCCTCCACTTT	CASSFSRERSPLHF
TRBV4-1	-	-	TRBJ1-2	TGCGCCAGCAGCCAAGAGGGGGCGGCAGGCGGTTTGTTACCCCGATTTCACTATGGCTACACCTTC	CASSQEGAAGGLLPRFHYGYTF
TRBV7-9	TRBD1	-	TRBJ1-2	TGTGCCAGCAGCTTTGACCCAGGGGGCTTTGCTGGCTACACCTTC	CASSFDPGGFAGYTF
TRBV4-3	TRBD2	-	TRBJ2-7	TGCGCCAGCAGCCAGGGACTAGCGGGAGGGTACGAGCAGTACTTC	CASSQGLAGGYEQYF
TRBV4-1	TRBD1	-	TRBJ2-5	TGCGCCAGCAGCCAAGATCGACAGGGGGTTTACTTC	CASSQDRQGVYF
TRBV6-4	TRBD2	-	TRBJ2-2	TGTGCCAGCAGTGAGACCGGGACTAGCTCCGGGGAGCTGTTTTTT	CASSETGTSSGELFF
TRBV7-2	TRBD1	once	TRBJ1-1	TGTGCCAGCAGCTTAGGAGGGACAGGGATCATGAACACTGAAGCTTTCTTT	CASSLGGTGIMNTEAFF
TRBV5-1	-	-	TRBJ2-3	TGCGCCAGCAGCCCGGGACACAACACAGATACGCAGTATTTT	CASSPGHNTDTQYF
TRBV19	-	-	TRBJ1-4	TGTGCCAGTAGTATGGGAGGAGGAGAAAAACTGTTTTTT	CASSMGGGEKLFF
TRBV6-1	TRBD2	-	TRBJ2-5	TGTGCCAGCAGACCCGGGACTAGGCAAGAGACCCAGTACTTC	CASRPGTRQETQYF